These 25 T cell receptor beta chains were sequenced from one sample in a study of blood T cell repertoires in COVID-19. TCRdb's copy holds only in-frame clones and misses some; the assay was immunoSEQ multiplex PCR. This table holds about 140,000 clones, around 80% found once. The sequenced material came from peripheral blood. Every receptor here comes from a man between 60 and 75 years old with acute or convalescent COVID-19.

V is TRBV10-3 and J is TRBJ1-2; 12 positions agree with TRBD1. Germline V lookup: CDR1 ENHRY, CDR2 SYGVKD. The CDR3 totals 16 residues. J was trimmed by 8 bases and V by 3 bases; bases with no gene match: 10. The CDR3, as DNA: TGTGCCATCAGTGACCGGGGACAGGGGGCGCGGGGAGGCTACACCTTC. Translating gives CAISDRGQGARGGYTF.

This clone was observed a handful of times. The chain has TRBV10-3 and TRBJ2-7; TRBD2 might be the D (6 bases). The CDR3 has 16 residues. The V end lost 4 bases, the J end lost 0 bases, and 16 bases lay between the germline ends. Germline V gives CDR1 ENHRY, CDR2 SYGVKD. CDR3 sequence reads: CAISGGSGLSSYEQYF. CDR3 nucleotides: TGTGCCATCAGTGGCGGTAGCGGACTAAGCTCCTACGAGCAGTACTTC.

CDR3 amino acids: CASSQAEDTTQYF. The CDR3, as DNA: TGTGCCAGCAGCCAAGCCGAGGATACGACGCAGTATTTT. The V call is TRBV4-2, the J call TRBJ2-3, with unresolved D. CDR1 LGHNA and CDR2 YNFKEQ come from the germline V gene. The CDR3 covers 13 residues. Trimming took off 1 base at V and 9 bases at J, with 11 bases between the two ends.

The chain links TRBV3-1 (or the pseudogene TRBV3-2) to TRBJ1-6; 8 bases align to TRBD1. V gave up 5 bases and J gave up 7 bases; unmatched junction bases: 4. The CDR3 has 14 amino acids. Germline V gene data show CDR1 as LGHDT and CDR2 as YNNKEL (reference sequence). The DNA of the CDR3 is TGTGCCAGCAGCGCCCGGGACAGGAATTCACCCCTCCACTTT. Protein: CASSARDRNSPLHF.

The chain recombines TRBV6-5 with TRBJ2-7; 7 bases map to TRBD2. CDR3 size: 15 residues. With V trimmed by 5 bases and J by 3 bases, 10 bases remained unmatched. Germline values: CDR1 MNHEY, CDR2 SVGAGI. The CDR3, as DNA: TGTGCCAGCAGTACCCGACTGGGAGGGGACTACGAGCAGTACTTC. As protein: CASSTRLGGDYEQYF.

The rearrangement uses TRBV9 and TRBJ1-2; D is ambiguous. Trimming took off 2 bases at V and 0 bases at J, with 5 bases between the two ends. This CDR3 has 13 amino acids. Germline-derived CDR1 and CDR2 are SGDLS and YYNGEE. CDR3 DNA sequence: TGTGCCAGCAGCGTTGAGGCTAACTATGGCTACACCTTC. Translating gives CASSVEANYGYTF.

V is TRBV15 and J is TRBJ1-4, with D uncertain. CDR3 length: 15 amino acids. V lost 5 bases and J 7 bases, leaving 17 bases between the germline ends. Germline V gene data show CDR1 as LNHNV and CDR2 as YYDKDF (reference sequence). CDR3 sequence reads: CATSSLDPTGEKLFF. Written as DNA, the CDR3 is TGTGCCACCAGCTCTCTTGACCCCACGGGTGAAAAACTGTTTTTT.

The chain has TRBV28 and TRBJ1-1, with 7 bases lining up with TRBD1. The trim removed 5 bases at V and 6 bases at J, leaving 9 bases unmatched. The germline V gene encodes CDR1 MDHEN and CDR2 SYDVKM. The CDR3 loop spans 14 amino acids. The chain's CDR3 is CASSRTFQGAEAFF. The DNA for the CDR3 is TGTGCCAGCAGTAGGACTTTCCAGGGGGCTGAAGCTTTCTTT.

The genes are TRBV12-3 or TRBV12-4 and TRBJ2-1; 7 bases line up with TRBD1. This CDR3 is built from 13 residues. Germline trimming cut 7 bases from V and 8 bases from J; bases unmatched to any gene: 8. The CDR3 nucleotides are TGTGCCAGCAAGGGGGCGGGTGGGGATGAGCAGTTCTTC. Protein product: CASKGAGGDEQFF.

This clone was counted at least ten times. This chain connects TRBV5-4 to TRBJ1-1; D call uncertain. The V end was cut by 4 bases, the J end by 1 base, with 11 bases between. The CDR3 loop spans 14 amino acids. The V gene's germline CDR1 is SGHNT and CDR2 YYREEE (reference sequence). CDR3 protein: CASSRARANTEAFF. In DNA, the CDR3 is TGTGCCAGCAGCAGGGCGAGGGCGAACACTGAAGCTTTCTTT.

V is TRBV9 and J is TRBJ2-7, with 7 bases that match TRBD1. Losses at the gene ends were 4 bases for V and 0 bases for J; bases not matched to a gene: 4. Germline lookup yields CDR1 SGDLS and CDR2 YYNGEE. The CDR3 consists of 14 residues. The CDR3 loop reads CASSKGTVSYEQYF. The DNA for the CDR3 is TGTGCCAGCAGCAAGGGGACAGTCTCCTACGAGCAGTACTTC.

The J gene is TRBJ1-5, the V gene TRBV28; D gene ambiguous. The CDR3 covers 13 residues. The germline V gene encodes CDR1 MDHEN and CDR2 SYDVKM. The V end lost 5 bases, the J end lost 4 bases, and 9 bases lay between the germline ends. CDR3: CASSPDGNQPQHF. The CDR3 region has the DNA TGTGCCAGCAGTCCCGACGGGAATCAGCCCCAGCATTTT.

The chain couples TRBV28 to TRBJ2-2; 7 positions match TRBD1. Germline lookup yields CDR1 MDHEN and CDR2 SYDVKM. The CDR3 spans 20 residues. With 1 base clipped from V and 6 bases from J, the junction kept 20 bases outside the gene matches. For the CDR3, the DNA is TGTGCCAGCAGTTTATCGCGCGGTGGCAACAGGGGAAAAAAACCCGGGGAGCTGTTTTTT. This codes for CASSLSRGGNRGKKPGELFF.

V and J are TRBV28 and TRBJ1-2; D gene ambiguous. The V end was cut by 8 bases, the J end by 4 bases, with 11 bases between. CDR1 MDHEN and CDR2 SYDVKM come from the germline V gene. The CDR3 contains 12 residues. The chain's CDR3 is CASLGDTYGYTF. The CDR3, as DNA: TGTGCCAGCCTGGGAGACACCTATGGCTACACCTTC.

Only a few counts were recorded for this clone. The V call is TRBV7-9, the J call TRBJ1-1, with D possibly matching TRBD1 (5 bases). Between the trimmed V and J ends, which lost 5 bases and 3 bases, there was a span of 16 bases. The CDR3 contains 15 residues. CDR1 and CDR2 (germline): SEHNR, FQNEAQ (reference sequence). CDR3 residues: CASSPSGSWYTEAFF. The CDR3 DNA follows: TGTGCCAGCAGCCCCTCAGGGTCCTGGTACACTGAAGCTTTCTTT.

V gene TRBV18 combines with J gene TRBJ1-5, with TRBD1 matching 7 bases. The CDR3 spans 15 residues. V dropped 2 bases and J dropped 3; count of bases not matched to a gene: 4. The germline gives CDR1 KGHSH, CDR2 LQKENI. DNA for the CDR3: TGTGCCAGCTCACCATCAGGGACAGACAATCAGCCCCAGCATTTT. Its translation is CASSPSGTDNQPQHF.

The chain carries TRBV2 and TRBJ2-2, with TRBD1 matching over 7 bases. Trimming at V came to 10 bases and at J to 2 bases, leaving 13 bases not matched to a gene. The CDR3 runs to 16 residues. Germline lookup yields CDR1 SNHLY and CDR2 FYNNEI. The CDR3, as DNA: TGTGCCAAGGATGGCCGGGACAGTCCAAACACCGGGGAGCTGTTTTTT. Encoded protein: CAKDGRDSPNTGELFF. Looking up the rest from reference TRBV2 and TRBJ2-2 gives the full variable domain: EPEVTQTPSHQVTQMGQEVILRCVPISNHLYFYWYRQILGQKVEFLVSFYNNEISEKSEIFDDQFSVERPDGSNFTLKIRSTKLEDSAMYFCAKDGRDSPNTGELFFGEGSRLTVL.

This chain joins TRBV9 and TRBJ1-2, with 10 bases aligning to TRBD1. The CDR3 totals 14 residues. CDR1 and CDR2 (germline): SGDLS, YYNGEE. V lost 1 base and J lost 6; bases outside the gene matches: 3. CDR3 loop: CASSVTGTGDGYTF. CDR3 nucleotide sequence: TGTGCCAGCAGCGTAACCGGGACAGGGGATGGCTACACCTTC.

The chain has TRBV19 and TRBJ1-2; no reliable D call. This CDR3 has 13 residues. Trimming left V 6 bases short and J 4 bases short, with 12 bases between. The V gene's germline CDR1 is LNHDA and CDR2 SQIVND (reference sequence). CDR3 loop: CASRGVGLYGYTF. The CDR3, as DNA: TGTGCCAGTAGGGGAGTCGGCCTCTATGGCTACACCTTC.

V and J are TRBV30 and TRBJ2-7; 7 positions match TRBD2. The CDR3 is made up of 15 amino acids. Trimming removed 0 bases from V and 4 bases from J; junction bases left unmatched: 9. Germline-derived CDR1 and CDR2 are GTSNPN and SVGIG (reference sequence). The chain's CDR3 is CAWSVQLAQIYEQYF. Here the CDR3 DNA reads TGTGCCTGGAGTGTACAACTAGCGCAAATATACGAGCAGTACTTC.

On this clone: One base away lies a much larger clone, so this may be a sequencing read error. V gene TRBV11-1 combines with J gene TRBJ2-7; TRBD2 is a possible D gene (6 bases). Germline-derived CDR1 and CDR2 are SGHAT and FQDESV (reference sequence). The CDR3 contains 13 residues. Trimming cost V 5 bases and J 1 base, with 9 bases left between them. The CDR3 spells CASSRGLSYEQYF. The CDR3 DNA reads TGTGCCAGCAGCCGGGGACTTTCCTACGAGCAGTACTTC.

The genes are TRBV4-2 and TRBJ2-7; TRBD1 might be the D (7 bases). CDR1 LGHNA and CDR2 YNFKEQ come from the germline V gene. The CDR3 has 14 residues. V was cut by 3 bases and J by 7 bases, with 16 bases left in between. CDR3 sequence (DNA): TGTGCCAGCAGCCAGCCCAGGGGGGAAGGAGAGCAGTACTTC. It specifies CASSQPRGEGEQYF.

The chain is built from TRBV28 and TRBJ1-5; no reliable D call. The CDR3 is 13 amino acids. Trimming took off 3 bases at V and 4 bases at J, with 7 bases between the two ends. The V gene's germline CDR1 is MDHEN and CDR2 SYDVKM. The CDR3 sequence: CASSLRRNQPQHF. CDR3 nucleotide sequence: TGTGCCAGCAGTTTGAGGCGAAATCAGCCCCAGCATTTT.

This sequence joins TRBV28 and TRBJ1-5; unclear D gene. The germline V gene encodes CDR1 MDHEN and CDR2 SYDVKM. The CDR3 totals 14 residues. Trimming left V 3 bases short and J 1 base short, with 7 bases between. CDR3 protein: CASSLVQSNQPQHF. DNA for the CDR3: TGTGCCAGCAGTTTGGTTCAGAGCAATCAGCCCCAGCATTTT.

This clone was seen only once. This chain uses TRBV7-9 with TRBJ2-7; 10 nucleotides line up with TRBD2. Trimming at V came to 1 base and at J to 2 bases, leaving 5 bases not matched to a gene. Per the germline V gene, CDR1 is SEHNR and CDR2 is FQNEAQ (reference sequence). The CDR3 consists of 16 residues. The CDR3 loop reads CASSLGLAGEAYEQYF. DNA of the CDR3: TGTGCCAGCAGCTTAGGGCTAGCGGGAGAGGCCTACGAGCAGTACTTC.